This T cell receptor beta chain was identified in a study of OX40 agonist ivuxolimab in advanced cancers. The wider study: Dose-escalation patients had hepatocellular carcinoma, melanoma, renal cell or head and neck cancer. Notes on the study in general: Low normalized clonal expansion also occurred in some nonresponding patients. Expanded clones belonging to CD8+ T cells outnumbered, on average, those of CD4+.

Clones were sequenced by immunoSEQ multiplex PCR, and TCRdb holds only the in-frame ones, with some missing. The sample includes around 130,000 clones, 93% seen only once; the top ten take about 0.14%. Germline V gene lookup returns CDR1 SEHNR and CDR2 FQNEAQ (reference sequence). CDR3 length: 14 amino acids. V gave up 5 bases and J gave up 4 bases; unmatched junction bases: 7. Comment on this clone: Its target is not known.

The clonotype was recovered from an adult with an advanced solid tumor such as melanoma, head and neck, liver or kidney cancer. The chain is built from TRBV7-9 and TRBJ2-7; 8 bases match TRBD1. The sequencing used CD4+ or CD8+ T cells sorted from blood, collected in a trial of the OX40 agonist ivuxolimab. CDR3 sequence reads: CASSPGQVRYEQYF. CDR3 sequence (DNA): TGTGCCAGCAGCCCGGGACAGGTTAGGTACGAGCAGTACTTC. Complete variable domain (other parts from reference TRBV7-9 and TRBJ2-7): DTGVSQNPRHKITKRGQNVTFRCDPISEHNRLYWYRQTLGQGPEFLTYFQNEAQLEKSRLLSDRFSAERPKGSFSTLEIQRTEQGDSAMYLCASSPGQVRYEQYFGPGTRLTVT.